This TCR beta chain originates from a study of a mutant IDH1 vaccine in newly diagnosed glioma. About the study: Sex distribution of treated patients was roughly 62% male and roughly 38% female; mean age was 40.4 years.

To note about this clone: The antigen remains undetermined.

Study results and caveats: Overall, 93.3% of patients had vaccine-induced immune responses.

The time point denotes: baseline, week 1 (first vaccination visit). Treatment described: pre-vaccination baseline after standard-of-care therapy. Donor diagnoses consisted of new WHO grade 3 or 4 IDH1-mutant, ATRX-lost astrocytomas. TCRdb's copy holds only in-frame clones and misses some; the assay was immunoSEQ multiplex PCR. The sample holds about 92,000 clones, roughly 78% seen once. Germline CDR1 KGHSH, CDR2 LQKENI. The CDR3 runs to 13 residues. Trimming took 6 bases from V and 2 from J, leaving 11 bases between them. The TCR originated in a man in his forties with glioma. The chain uses TRBV18 and TRBJ2-7; maybe TRBD2 (5 bases). The specimen comprised PBMCs, sampled from a glioma patient treated with radiotherapy, temozolomide or both. CDR3 in DNA: TGTGCCAGCTCGGAGACTACTACCTACGAGCAGTACTTC. Its translation: CASSETTTYEQYF.